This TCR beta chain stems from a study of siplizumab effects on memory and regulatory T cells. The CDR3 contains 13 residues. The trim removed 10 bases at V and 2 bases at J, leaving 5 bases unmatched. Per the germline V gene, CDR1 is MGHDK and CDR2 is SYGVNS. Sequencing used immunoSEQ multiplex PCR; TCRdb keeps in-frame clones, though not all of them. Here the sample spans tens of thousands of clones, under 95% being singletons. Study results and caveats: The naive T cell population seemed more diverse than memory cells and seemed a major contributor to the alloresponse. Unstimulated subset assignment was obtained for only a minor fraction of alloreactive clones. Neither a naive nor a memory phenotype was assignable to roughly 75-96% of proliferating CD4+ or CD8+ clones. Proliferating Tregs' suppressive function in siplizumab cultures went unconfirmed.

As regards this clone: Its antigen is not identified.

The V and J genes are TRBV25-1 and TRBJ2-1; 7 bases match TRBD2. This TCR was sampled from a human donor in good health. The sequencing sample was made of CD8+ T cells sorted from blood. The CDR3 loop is CATQRGTYNEQFF. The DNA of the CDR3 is TGTGCCACACAGCGGGGAACCTACAATGAGCAGTTCTTC.